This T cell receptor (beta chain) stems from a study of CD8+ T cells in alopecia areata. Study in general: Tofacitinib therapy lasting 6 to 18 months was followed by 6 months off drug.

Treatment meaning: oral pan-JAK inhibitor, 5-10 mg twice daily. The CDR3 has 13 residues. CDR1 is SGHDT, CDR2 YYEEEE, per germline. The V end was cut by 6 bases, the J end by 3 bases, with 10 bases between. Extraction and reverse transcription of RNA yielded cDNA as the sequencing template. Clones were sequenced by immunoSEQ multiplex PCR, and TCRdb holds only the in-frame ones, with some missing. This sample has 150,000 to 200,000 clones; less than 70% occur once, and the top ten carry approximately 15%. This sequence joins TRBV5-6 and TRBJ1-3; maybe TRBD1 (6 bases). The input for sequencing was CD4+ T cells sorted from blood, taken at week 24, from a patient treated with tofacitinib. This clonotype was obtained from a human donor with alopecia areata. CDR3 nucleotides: TGTGCCAGCACAACAGGGATTGGAAACACCATATATTTT. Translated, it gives CASTTGIGNTIYF.